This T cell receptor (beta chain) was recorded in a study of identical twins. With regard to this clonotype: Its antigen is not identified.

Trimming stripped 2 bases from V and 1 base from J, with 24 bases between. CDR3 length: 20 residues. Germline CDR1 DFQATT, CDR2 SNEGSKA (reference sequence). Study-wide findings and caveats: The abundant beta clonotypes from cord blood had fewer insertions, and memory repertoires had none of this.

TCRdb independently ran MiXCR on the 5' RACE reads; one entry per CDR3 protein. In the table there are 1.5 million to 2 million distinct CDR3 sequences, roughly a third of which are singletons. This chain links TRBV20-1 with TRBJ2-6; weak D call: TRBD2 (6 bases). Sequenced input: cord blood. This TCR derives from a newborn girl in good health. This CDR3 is CSARLRDSFPNLSGANVLTF. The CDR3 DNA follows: TGCAGTGCTAGACTTCGGGACTCCTTCCCTAATTTGTCTGGGGCCAACGTCCTGACTTTC.